This entry features one T cell receptor beta chain sequence. The data belong to a study of T cell changes during pregnancy in multiple sclerosis. Sequencing was performed with immunoSEQ multiplex PCR; in TCRdb, only in-frame clones are kept and a portion is missing. The sample lists 45,000 to 55,000 clones; roughly 92% were seen once. CDR1 is LGHNA and CDR2 is YNFKEQ in the germline V gene. The V and J ends lost 4 bases and 1 base, in that order; junction bases with no gene match: 2. CDR3 size: 14 residues. This TCR was sampled from a female donor with multiple sclerosis, enrolled in a pregnancy study. The V and J genes are TRBV4-2 and TRBJ1-1, with 8 bases fitting TRBD1. The sample here was peripheral blood, taken after pregnancy. CDR3: CASSPGTGNTEAFF. The DNA for the CDR3 is TGTGCCAGCAGCCCGGGGACAGGGAACACTGAAGCTTTCTTT.